The rows below give T cell receptor beta chains drawn from one sample of a study of blood T cell repertoires in COVID-19. Profiling relied on immunoSEQ multiplex PCR, and the TCRdb table lists in-frame clones only, not all of them. The sample has 180,000 or so clones, about 85% seen once; the top ten hold about 15%. Sequencing was done on a sample of peripheral blood. These receptor sequences come from a woman between 70 and 85 years old with COVID-19, enrolled during active disease. CDR3s include the opening cysteine and the closing phenylalanine or tryptophan. A D gene is named only where the DNA matches it firmly. Clone sizes are given selectively: once, few, many, or a class where the clone is expanded.

j_call,d_call,v_call,clone_size,cdr3_nt,cdr3_aa
TRBJ1-2,NA,TRBV7-3,NA,TGTGCCAGCAGCCCCGACCAGGGTTGGGGCAGCGGCTACACCTTC,CASSPDQGWGSGYTF
TRBJ1-2,NA,TRBV28,NA,TGTGCCAGCAGTTTATCGACAGTCTACACCTTC,CASSLSTVYTF
TRBJ2-3,TRBD1,TRBV6-5,NA,TGTGCCAGCGCCCCCGGGGACAGGGGCACAGATACGCAGTATTTT,CASAPGDRGTDTQYF
TRBJ1-1,NA,TRBV12-3/TRBV12-4,few,TGTGCCAGCAGTTTGGGCTCTCGTGAAGCTTTCTTT,CASSLGSREAFF
TRBJ1-2,NA,TRBV6-5,few,TGTGCCAGCAGTTCCCGGACAGCTTCTGATGGCTACACCTTC,CASSSRTASDGYTF
TRBJ1-2,TRBD1,TRBV7-2,few,TGTGCCAGCAGCTTAAGGGACAGCAATGGCTACACCTTC,CASSLRDSNGYTF
TRBJ1-2,NA,TRBV20-1,once,TGCAGTGCTAGTCGGACCCGGGGGGTATGGGGCTACACCTTC,CSASRTRGVWGYTF
TRBJ1-1,TRBD1,TRBV12-3/TRBV12-4,NA,TGTGCCAGCAGTCTATGGGACAGGGGGATAACTTTCTTT,CASSLWDRGITFF
TRBJ2-3,TRBD1,TRBV6-5,NA,TGTGCCAGCAGTCCCGGGACAGGGATAGATACGCAGTATTTT,CASSPGTGIDTQYF
TRBJ1-1,NA,TRBV19,NA,TGTGCCAGTAGTGCCTGGTCGGGGGACACTGAAGCTTTCTTT,CASSAWSGDTEAFF
TRBJ2-7,TRBD1,TRBV15,NA,TGTGCCACCAGCAGAGATTGGTCAGGGGGCCCTCGGGACGAGCAGTACTTC,CATSRDWSGGPRDEQYF
TRBJ2-2,NA,TRBV9,NA,TGTGCCAGCAGCGTAGTCAGCACCGGGGAGCTGTTTTTT,CASSVVSTGELFF
TRBJ1-3,TRBD1,TRBV7-2,NA,TGTGCCAGCAGGGGGACAGGGATCCTAAACACCATATATTTT,CASRGTGILNTIYF
TRBJ1-5,TRBD1,TRBV7-8,few,TGTGCCAGCAGCTCACCGGGACAGGGCAATCAGCCCCAGCATTTT,CASSSPGQGNQPQHF
TRBJ1-5,TRBD1,TRBV7-8,NA,TGTGCCAGCAGCTTAGTAGGGTTGCAACAGGGGGTGGGAAAAGTCCAGCATTTT,CASSLVGLQQGVGKVQHF
TRBJ2-3,NA,TRBV20-1,NA,TGCAGTGCTAGTTTGGACACCACAGATACGCAGTATTTT,CSASLDTTDTQYF
TRBJ2-3,NA,TRBV6-5,NA,TGTGCCAGCAGCCAAGAACCGGTGCATACGCAGTATTTT,CASSQEPVHTQYF
TRBJ1-2,TRBD1,TRBV9,NA,TGTGCCAGCAGCGTACGGGGGACAGACTATGGCTACACCTTC,CASSVRGTDYGYTF
TRBJ1-5,TRBD1,TRBV30,few,TGTGCCTGGAGTCGACAGGGACTTAGCAATCAGCCCCAGCATTTT,CAWSRQGLSNQPQHF
TRBJ1-5,NA,TRBV6-4,NA,TGTGCCAGCAGTGCTGGCCAAGATCAGCCCCAGCATTTT,CASSAGQDQPQHF
TRBJ2-3,TRBD2,TRBV27,once,TGTGCCAGCAGTTTACAACTAGCGGGAGTCCATACGCAGTATTTT,CASSLQLAGVHTQYF
TRBJ1-2,NA,TRBV24-1,NA,TGTGCCACCAGTGATTTGACTAAGTCAGGGGAAAGTGGCTACACCTTC,CATSDLTKSGESGYTF